A selection of T cell receptor beta chains follows, all from one sample in a study of T-cell memory formation after mild COVID-19. TCRdb used MiXCR to reprocess the 5' RACE reads, holding one entry per CDR3 protein. The sample lists around 340,000 distinct CDR3 sequences, roughly an eighth occurring once. Sequences were obtained from PBMCs or a T cell subset sorted from them (not recorded which). The receptors were gathered from a man younger than 35 who had mild COVID-19 (a few samples of this study predate the infection). Cell type and time point are not known. Both conserved end residues are part of each CDR3. The order of the fields is CDR3 DNA, CDR3 protein, D gene, CDR3 length, clone size, V gene, J gene. D genes are given only for firm matches. A clone size is listed for some rows: how often the clone was seen (once, few, many), or a class if it is expanded.

CDR3nt: TGTGCCAGCAGCCCTAGACAAGTATTAGGCTATGGCTACACCTTC
CDR3aa: CASSPRQVLGYGYTF
d_gene: -
len: 15
abundance: many
v_gene: TRBV7-8
j_gene: TRBJ1-2

CDR3nt: TGCGCCAGCAGCCCGCGGGGGCCGAGCTCCTACAATGAGCAGTTCTTC
CDR3aa: CASSPRGPSSYNEQFF
d_gene: -
len: 16
abundance: many
v_gene: TRBV4-3
j_gene: TRBJ2-1

CDR3nt: TGCGCCAGCAGCCGAGACAGGTTGACGACAGATACGCAGTATTTT
CDR3aa: CASSRDRLTTDTQYF
d_gene: -
len: 15
abundance: -
v_gene: TRBV4-3
j_gene: TRBJ2-3

CDR3nt: TGTGCCAGCAGACCACGGGGGGGGGAAGAGACCCAGTACTTC
CDR3aa: CASRPRGGEETQYF
d_gene: TRBD2
len: 14
abundance: -
v_gene: TRBV12-3/TRBV12-4
j_gene: TRBJ2-5

CDR3nt: TGTGCCAGCAGTTTACGTTGGGCAGATACGCAGTATTTT
CDR3aa: CASSLRWADTQYF
d_gene: -
len: 13
abundance: -
v_gene: TRBV12-3/TRBV12-4
j_gene: TRBJ2-3

CDR3nt: TGTGCCAGCAGCCAAGATGTAGAGGGGGCGGTGACTGAAGCTTTCTTT
CDR3aa: CASSQDVEGAVTEAFF
d_gene: TRBD1
len: 16
abundance: -
v_gene: TRBV14
j_gene: TRBJ1-1

CDR3nt: TGTGCCAGCAGCTTGAGTATGGCAGGGGGCAATCAGCCCCAGCATTTT
CDR3aa: CASSLSMAGGNQPQHF
d_gene: -
len: 16
abundance: -
v_gene: TRBV5-5
j_gene: TRBJ1-5

CDR3nt: TGCGCCAGCAGCTTGTGGACAGGGAACACTGAAGCTTTCTTT
CDR3aa: CASSLWTGNTEAFF
d_gene: TRBD1
len: 14
abundance: many
v_gene: TRBV5-1
j_gene: TRBJ1-1

CDR3nt: TGTGCCAGCAGCCCACATCCGGCAGATACGCAGTATTTT
CDR3aa: CASSPHPADTQYF
d_gene: -
len: 13
abundance: -
v_gene: TRBV4-2
j_gene: TRBJ2-3

CDR3nt: TGTGCCAGCACCCGGACAGGGTGGGCTGAAGCTTTCTTT
CDR3aa: CASTRTGWAEAFF
d_gene: TRBD1
len: 13
abundance: many
v_gene: TRBV6-1
j_gene: TRBJ1-1

CDR3nt: TGCGCCAGCAGCCACTATATTTGGGGTTATGAGACCCAGTACTTC
CDR3aa: CASSHYIWGYETQYF
d_gene: -
len: 15
abundance: few
v_gene: TRBV4-1
j_gene: TRBJ2-5

CDR3nt: TGCAGTGCTAGAGATGGAGCGGGGTTGGCGGATACGCAGTATTTT
CDR3aa: CSARDGAGLADTQYF
d_gene: TRBD2
len: 15
abundance: -
v_gene: TRBV20-1
j_gene: TRBJ2-3

CDR3nt: TGCGCCAGCAGCCAACGACTAGCGGGGGGTTACAATGAGCAGTTCTTC
CDR3aa: CASSQRLAGGYNEQFF
d_gene: TRBD2
len: 16
abundance: many
v_gene: TRBV4-1
j_gene: TRBJ2-1

CDR3nt: TGTGCCAGCAGCCAACACGGGGCAGGGGCCAACGTCCTGACTTTC
CDR3aa: CASSQHGAGANVLTF
d_gene: -
len: 15
abundance: -
v_gene: TRBV3-1
j_gene: TRBJ2-6

CDR3nt: TGTGCCAGCAGCTTAGCGGGACTAGCGGGGGGCACAGATACGCAGTATTTT
CDR3aa: CASSLAGLAGGTDTQYF
d_gene: TRBD2
len: 17
abundance: -
v_gene: TRBV7-9
j_gene: TRBJ2-3

CDR3nt: TGTGCCACCAGCAGAGATGAGGGGAGGGGCACTGAAGCTTTCTTT
CDR3aa: CATSRDEGRGTEAFF
d_gene: -
len: 15
abundance: few
v_gene: TRBV15
j_gene: TRBJ1-1

CDR3nt: TGCGCCAGCAGCCAAGAAAGGGGACGCGCGTACGAGCAGTACTTC
CDR3aa: CASSQERGRAYEQYF
d_gene: -
len: 15
abundance: -
v_gene: TRBV4-1
j_gene: TRBJ2-7

CDR3nt: TGTGCCAGTAGAGGTATGGGGGACAGGGGCCAGAATGAGCAGTTCTTC
CDR3aa: CASRGMGDRGQNEQFF
d_gene: TRBD1
len: 16
abundance: few
v_gene: TRBV19
j_gene: TRBJ2-1

CDR3nt: TGTGCCAGCAGCTTGGTTGCAGGGCATGAGCAGTTCTTC
CDR3aa: CASSLVAGHEQFF
d_gene: -
len: 13
abundance: -
v_gene: TRBV5-6
j_gene: TRBJ2-1

CDR3nt: TGTGCCAGAAGCTTGGGGTCTTTGAGGGTTTCCTACAATGAGCAGTTCTTC
CDR3aa: CARSLGSLRVSYNEQFF
d_gene: -
len: 17
abundance: few
v_gene: TRBV5-3
j_gene: TRBJ2-1

CDR3nt: TGTGCCAGCAGCACTAGCCGGACAGGTACCAAAAACATTCAGTACTTC
CDR3aa: CASSTSRTGTKNIQYF
d_gene: -
len: 16
abundance: -
v_gene: TRBV3-1
j_gene: TRBJ2-4

CDR3nt: TGTGCCAGCAGTGACGACAGGGGGCGAATCTTC
CDR3aa: CASSDDRGRIF
d_gene: TRBD1
len: 11
abundance: few
v_gene: TRBV6-2/TRBV6-3
j_gene: TRBJ2-1

CDR3nt: TGCTCCACGGTCGTCAGCAACTATGGCTACACCTTC
CDR3aa: CSTVVSNYGYTF
d_gene: -
len: 12
abundance: few
v_gene: TRBV20-1
j_gene: TRBJ1-2

CDR3nt: TGCGCCAGCAGCTTGGGTGGGACAGTATTTACAGATACGCAGTATTTT
CDR3aa: CASSLGGTVFTDTQYF
d_gene: TRBD1
len: 16
abundance: few
v_gene: TRBV5-1
j_gene: TRBJ2-3

CDR3nt: TGCGCCAGCAGCTTTACAGGGGCTGCGGATCAGCCCCAGCATTTT
CDR3aa: CASSFTGAADQPQHF
d_gene: TRBD1
len: 15
abundance: -
v_gene: TRBV5-1
j_gene: TRBJ1-5

CDR3nt: TGTGCCAGCAGCTCCGCGGACAGGGCTGACTACACCTTC
CDR3aa: CASSSADRADYTF
d_gene: TRBD1
len: 13
abundance: -
v_gene: TRBV7-3
j_gene: TRBJ1-2

CDR3nt: TGTGCCAGCAGCTTAGGGGGCGCCTCCTACAATGAGCAGTTCTTC
CDR3aa: CASSLGGASYNEQFF
d_gene: -
len: 15
abundance: many
v_gene: TRBV7-3
j_gene: TRBJ2-1

CDR3nt: TGTGCCACCAGTGAAACAGGAGAGACCCAGTACTTC
CDR3aa: CATSETGETQYF
d_gene: -
len: 12
abundance: -
v_gene: TRBV24-1
j_gene: TRBJ2-5